Shown below are 10 T cell receptor beta chains from a single sample sequenced in a study of OX40 agonist ivuxolimab in advanced cancers. The table came from immunoSEQ multiplex PCR; TCRdb's copy has only in-frame clones and leaves some out. This table holds about 94,000 clones, approximately 94% found once. The sample in question was CD4+ or CD8+ T cells sorted from blood, obtained in a trial of the OX40 agonist ivuxolimab. The receptors shown here come from an adult with an advanced solid tumor such as melanoma, head and neck, liver or kidney cancer.

In its sample, this clone was seen once. The chain has TRBV5-1 and TRBJ1-6, with TRBD1 identical over 7 bases. The J segment lost 1 base and the V segment lost 5 bases, leaving 6 bases of the junction unmatched. CDR3 length: 16 residues. From germline, CDR1 is SGHRS and CDR2 YFSETQ. This CDR3 reads CASRPAGQSYNSPLHF. The CDR3 nucleotides are TGCGCCAGCAGACCCGCGGGACAGTCCTATAATTCACCCCTCCACTTT.

In this sample, this clone turned up once. The J gene is TRBJ2-7, the V gene TRBV5-1, with D unclear. Germline V lookup: CDR1 SGHRS, CDR2 YFSETQ. The CDR3 length is 13 residues. V gave up 3 bases and J gave up 5 bases, with 12 bases separating them. The CDR3 protein is CASSYSGENEQYF. The DNA for the CDR3 is TGCGCCAGCAGCTACTCCGGTGAGAACGAGCAGTACTTC.

The chain links TRBV5-1 to TRBJ1-1; possibly TRBD1 for D (5 bases). CDR3 length: 15 residues. V lost 4 bases and J 1 base, leaving 14 bases between the germline ends. Germline values: CDR1 SGHRS, CDR2 YFSETQ. The CDR3 spells CASSTRTNQNTEAFF. CDR3 nucleotides: TGCGCCAGCAGCACTCGGACAAACCAGAACACTGAAGCTTTCTTT.

The chain is built from TRBV18 and TRBJ2-2; 8 positions agree with TRBD1. The germline V gene encodes CDR1 KGHSH and CDR2 LQKENI. V lost 2 bases, J lost 2 bases, and 4 bases stayed unmatched. The CDR3 sequence is 16 residues long. CDR3 sequence (DNA): TGTGCCAGCTCACCAATGTCAGGGGGCAACACCGGGGAGCTGTTTTTT. Protein product: CASSPMSGGNTGELFF.

This rearrangement joins TRBV7-2 to TRBJ2-7; tentative D call: TRBD1 (5 bases). Germline V gene data show CDR1 as SGHTA and CDR2 as FQGNSA. CDR3 length: 17 residues. V was clipped by 3 bases and J by 3 bases, with 21 bases between them. CDR3 coding DNA: TGTGCCAGCAGCTTTAGGTGGGGCGGTACGGCCTTCTACGAGCAGTACTTC. As protein: CASSFRWGGTAFYEQYF. Together with reference TRBV7-2 and TRBJ2-7, the CDR3 gives the full variable domain: GAGVSQSPSNKVTEKGKDVELRCDPISGHTALYWYRQSLGQGLEFLIYFQGNSAPDKSGLPSDRFSAERTGGSVSTLTIQRTQQEDSAVYLCASSFRWGGTAFYEQYFGPGTRLTVT.

The genes are TRBV19 and TRBJ2-1; 12 bases agree with TRBD1. V trimming: 1 base; J trimming: 9 bases; junction bases outside the gene matches: 7. CDR1 is LNHDA, CDR2 SQIVND, per germline (reference sequence). CDR3 size: 16 residues. The CDR3 bases are TGTGCCAGTAGTATAGCCGGGACAGGGGGCAAGAGTGAGCAGTTCTTC. Amino acids: CASSIAGTGGKSEQFF.

The chain combines TRBV6-5 with TRBJ1-5; 7 bases match TRBD1. Per germline, CDR1 MNHEY and CDR2 SVGAGI. The ends lost 5 bases at V and 5 bases at J; junction bases unmatched: 9. The CDR3 loop spans 15 amino acids. CDR3 residues: CASSRTGSGDQPQHF. As DNA, the CDR3 is TGTGCCAGCAGTCGGACAGGCTCCGGGGATCAGCCCCAGCATTTT.

V is TRBV10-3 and J is TRBJ2-2; D call uncertain. CDR1 is ENHRY and CDR2 is SYGVKD in the germline V gene. The V end lost 0 bases, the J end lost 1 base, and 6 bases lay between the germline ends. The CDR3 loop spans 15 amino acids. CDR3 DNA sequence: TGTGCCATCAGTGAGTCTCTCGAGAACACCGGGGAGCTGTTTTTT. Encoded protein: CAISESLENTGELFF.

V usage is TRBV9 and J usage is TRBJ2-7; a weak D match, TRBD2 (6 bases). Germline CDR1 reads SGDLS; CDR2 reads YYNGEE. The CDR3 has 16 amino acids. Trimming took 4 bases from V and 0 from J, leaving 17 bases between them. This chain's CDR3 is CASSPRDFQSSYEQYF. The CDR3 DNA follows: TGTGCCAGCAGCCCCCGGGACTTTCAAAGCTCCTACGAGCAGTACTTC.

The CDR3 spells CASSPISNTGELFF. In DNA form, the CDR3 reads TGTGCCAGCTCACCAATATCAAACACCGGGGAGCTGTTTTTT. The rearrangement links TRBV18 to TRBJ2-2; D unclear. Between the trimmed V and J ends, which lost 2 bases and 2 bases, there was a span of 6 bases. CDR1 and CDR2 (germline): KGHSH, LQKENI. CDR3 size: 14 residues.